These T cell receptor beta chains were read from a single sample in a study of Ad26.COV2.S vaccination and SARS-CoV-2 variants. Repertoires were generated with immunoSEQ multiplex PCR, while TCRdb's copy carries only in-frame clones and drops some. Altogether roughly 410,000 clones are present, under 90% being singletons, with the ten largest covering around 7.3%. Here the sequenced sample was peripheral blood, taken in a trial of Ad26.COV2.S vaccine versus placebo. Every receptor here comes from a person between 18 and 65 years old who received the Ad26.COV2.S COVID-19 vaccine or a placebo. CDR3s include the opening cysteine and the closing phenylalanine or tryptophan. D genes are given only for firm matches. Size tells how often a clone was seen (once, few, many) or the class of an expanded clone, and some rows leave it out.

j_gene	v_gene	d_gene	abundance	CDR3nt	CDR3aa
TRBJ2-3	TRBV29-1	-	-	TGCAGCAGCCAGGACCCGGCAGATACGCAGTATTTT	CSSQDPADTQYF
TRBJ2-7	TRBV3-1/TRBV3-2	-	-	TGTGCCAGCAGCGCGCCCGGGACGCACAGGTACGAGCAGTACTTC	CASSAPGTHRYEQYF
TRBJ1-6	TRBV27	-	once	TGTGCCAGCAGTTTTATGGACGGAAATTCACCCCTCCACTTT	CASSFMDGNSPLHF
TRBJ2-3	TRBV4-1	TRBD1	-	TGCGCCAGCAGCCAAGCAGGGACAGGGATAGATACGCAGTATTTT	CASSQAGTGIDTQYF
TRBJ2-7	TRBV27	-	-	TGTGCCAGCGGGACCGGGGTCTCCTACGAGCAGTACTTC	CASGTGVSYEQYF
TRBJ1-6	TRBV2	-	once	TGTGCCAGCAGGAGGAGGGACGGTTCACCCCTCCACTTT	CASRRRDGSPLHF
TRBJ2-7	TRBV18	-	-	TGTGCCAGCTCATCGGGTCCCGCCTACGAGCAGTACTTC	CASSSGPAYEQYF
TRBJ2-5	TRBV9	-	-	TGTGCCAGCAGCGTAGCTCACAGCGAAGAGACCCAGTACTTC	CASSVAHSEETQYF
TRBJ1-2	TRBV2	TRBD1	-	TGTGCCAGCAGAGTGGACAGGGGTCCTTATGGCTACACCTTC	CASRVDRGPYGYTF
TRBJ2-7	TRBV4-2	-	-	TGTGCCAGCAGCCAAGATGGCCTCTACGAGCAGTACTTC	CASSQDGLYEQYF
TRBJ1-1	TRBV6-5	-	-	TGTGCCAGCAGTCCCTCGGGCACTTCGAACACTGAAGCTTTCTTT	CASSPSGTSNTEAFF
TRBJ1-5	TRBV27	-	many	TGTGCCAGCCGTTTTGGTAAGACAGCGAATAGCAATCAGCCCCAGCATTTT	CASRFGKTANSNQPQHF
TRBJ2-7	TRBV5-1	TRBD1	-	TGCGCCAGCAGCCAGTTCACCCCGACAGGGTACGAAGTGTCCTACGAGCAGTACTTC	CASSQFTPTGYEVSYEQYF
TRBJ2-1	TRBV5-1	TRBD1	-	TGCGCCAGCAGCTTGACGCGACAGGGTGTCTACAATGAGCAGTTCTTC	CASSLTRQGVYNEQFF
TRBJ2-2	TRBV7-9	-	few	TGTGCCAGCAGCTTATGGCAGACCGGGGAGCTGTTTTTT	CASSLWQTGELFF
TRBJ1-6	TRBV18	TRBD1	-	TGTGCCAGCTCACCGGGACAGGGCTCACCCCTCCACTTT	CASSPGQGSPLHF
TRBJ2-7	TRBV4-1	-	once	TGCGCCAGCAGCCAAGTCCGGGCCTCCTACGAGCAGTACTTC	CASSQVRASYEQYF
TRBJ1-5	TRBV4-1	-	-	TGCGCCAGCAGCCAAACAACAAATAATCAGCCCCAGCATTTT	CASSQTTNNQPQHF
TRBJ2-1	TRBV7-9	-	-	TGTGCCAGCAGCCCCAGCTACAATGAGCAGTTCTTC	CASSPSYNEQFF
TRBJ1-2	TRBV11-3	TRBD1	-	TGTGCCAGCAGCTCGCGACAGGGGCTAGGCTATGGCTACACCTTC	CASSSRQGLGYGYTF
TRBJ2-1	TRBV19	TRBD2	-	TGTGCCAGTAGTATACGACTAGCGGCGAACAATGAGCAGTTCTTC	CASSIRLAANNEQFF
TRBJ1-2	TRBV5-5	-	-	TGTGCCAGCAGCTTGGTGACGGGCTGGGGTGGCTACACCTTC	CASSLVTGWGGYTF
TRBJ1-1	TRBV5-1	-	-	TGCGCCAGCAGCTTGGGTAGGGACCACATGAACACTGAAGCTTTCTTT	CASSLGRDHMNTEAFF
TRBJ1-2	TRBV19	TRBD1	-	TGTGCCAGTAGTATAAGAGCACAGGGGCCCTATGGCTACACCTTC	CASSIRAQGPYGYTF
TRBJ1-1	TRBV9	TRBD1	-	TGTGCCAGCAGCGTAGGAAGCAGGGGGAACGAAGCTTTCTTT	CASSVGSRGNEAFF
TRBJ2-7	TRBV7-8	TRBD1	-	TGTGCCAGCAGCAATTCGGTATATAGCCGGGACAGGGGGCTCCACTCCTACGAGCAGTACTTC	CASSNSVYSRDRGLHSYEQYF
TRBJ2-7	TRBV7-8	-	-	TGTGCCAGCAGCCCCCGGGGGCAGAGCTCCTACGAGCAGTACTTC	CASSPRGQSSYEQYF
TRBJ2-2	TRBV3-1/TRBV3-2	-	-	TGTGCCAGCAGCCAAGGGGCCGGGAGCTCCGGCGGGGAGCTGTTTTTT	CASSQGAGSSGGELFF